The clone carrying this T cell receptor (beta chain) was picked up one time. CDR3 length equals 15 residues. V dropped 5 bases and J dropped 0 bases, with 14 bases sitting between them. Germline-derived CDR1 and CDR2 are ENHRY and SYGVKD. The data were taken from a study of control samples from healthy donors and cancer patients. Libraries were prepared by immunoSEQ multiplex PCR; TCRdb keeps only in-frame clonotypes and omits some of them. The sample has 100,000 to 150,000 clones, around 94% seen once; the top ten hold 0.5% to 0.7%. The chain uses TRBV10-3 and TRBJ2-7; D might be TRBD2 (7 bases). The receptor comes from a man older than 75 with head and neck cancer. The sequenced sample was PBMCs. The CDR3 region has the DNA TGTGCCATCAGTCCGGGGGGCGATAGCTCCTACGAGCAGTACTTC. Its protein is CAISPGGDSSYEQYF.